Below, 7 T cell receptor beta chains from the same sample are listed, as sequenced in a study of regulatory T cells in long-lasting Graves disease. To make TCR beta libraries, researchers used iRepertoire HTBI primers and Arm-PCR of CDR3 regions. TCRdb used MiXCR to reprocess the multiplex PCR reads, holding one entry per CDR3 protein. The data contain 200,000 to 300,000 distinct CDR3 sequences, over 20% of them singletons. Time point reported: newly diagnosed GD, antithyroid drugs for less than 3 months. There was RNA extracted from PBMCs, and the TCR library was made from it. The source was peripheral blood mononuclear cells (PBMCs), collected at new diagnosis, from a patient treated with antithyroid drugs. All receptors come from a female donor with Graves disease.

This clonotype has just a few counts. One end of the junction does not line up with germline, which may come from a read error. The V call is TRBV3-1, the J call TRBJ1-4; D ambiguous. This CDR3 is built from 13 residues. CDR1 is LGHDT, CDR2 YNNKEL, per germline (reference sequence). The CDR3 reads CASSQWTKEKLFF. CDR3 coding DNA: TGTGCTAGCAGCCAATGGACGAAAGAAAAACTGTTTTTT.

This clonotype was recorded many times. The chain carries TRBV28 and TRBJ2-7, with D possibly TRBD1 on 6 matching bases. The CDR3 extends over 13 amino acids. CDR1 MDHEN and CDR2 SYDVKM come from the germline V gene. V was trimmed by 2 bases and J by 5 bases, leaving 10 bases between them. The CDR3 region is CASSLVQGNEQYF. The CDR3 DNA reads TGTGCCAGCAGTTTAGTACAGGGTAACGAGCAGTACTTC.

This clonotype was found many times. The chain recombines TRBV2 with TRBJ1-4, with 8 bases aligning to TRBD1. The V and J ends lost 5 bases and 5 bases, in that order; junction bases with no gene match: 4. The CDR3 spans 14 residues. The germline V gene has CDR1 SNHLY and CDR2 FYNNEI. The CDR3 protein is CASSKQGANEKLFF. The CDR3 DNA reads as TGTGCCAGCAGTAAGCAGGGGGCAAATGAAAAACTGTTTTTT.

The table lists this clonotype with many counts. This CDR3 is CATGDRDGYTF. CDR3 DNA sequence: TGTGCCACCGGGGACAGGGATGGCTACACCTTC. The chain recombines TRBV24-1 with TRBJ1-2, with 9 bases lining up with TRBD1. V shed 9 bases and J 6 bases; nucleotides not matched to a gene: 1. Germline loops: CDR1 KGHDR, CDR2 SFDVKD. The CDR3 runs to 11 residues.

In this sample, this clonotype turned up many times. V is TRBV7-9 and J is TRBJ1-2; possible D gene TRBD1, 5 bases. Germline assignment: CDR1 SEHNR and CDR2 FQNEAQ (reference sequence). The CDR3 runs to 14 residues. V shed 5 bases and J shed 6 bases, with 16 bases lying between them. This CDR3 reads CASSRFREEDGYTF. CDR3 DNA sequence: TGTGCCAGCAGCCGATTCAGGGAAGAGGATGGCTACACCTTC.

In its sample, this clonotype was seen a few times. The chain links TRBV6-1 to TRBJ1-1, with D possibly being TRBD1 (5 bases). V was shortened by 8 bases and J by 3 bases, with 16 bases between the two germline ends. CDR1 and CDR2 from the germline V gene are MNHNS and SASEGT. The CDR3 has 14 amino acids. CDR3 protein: CASSTQRGDTEAFF. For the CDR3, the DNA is TGTGCCAGCTCAACCCAGCGGGGGGACACTGAAGCTTTCTTT.

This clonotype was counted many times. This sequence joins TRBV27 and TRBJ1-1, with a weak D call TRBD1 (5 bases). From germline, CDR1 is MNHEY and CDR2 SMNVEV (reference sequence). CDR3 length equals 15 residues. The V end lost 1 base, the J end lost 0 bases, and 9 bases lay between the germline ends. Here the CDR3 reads CASSLFSGMNTEAFF. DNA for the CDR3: TGTGCCAGCAGTTTATTCTCAGGGATGAACACTGAAGCTTTCTTT.